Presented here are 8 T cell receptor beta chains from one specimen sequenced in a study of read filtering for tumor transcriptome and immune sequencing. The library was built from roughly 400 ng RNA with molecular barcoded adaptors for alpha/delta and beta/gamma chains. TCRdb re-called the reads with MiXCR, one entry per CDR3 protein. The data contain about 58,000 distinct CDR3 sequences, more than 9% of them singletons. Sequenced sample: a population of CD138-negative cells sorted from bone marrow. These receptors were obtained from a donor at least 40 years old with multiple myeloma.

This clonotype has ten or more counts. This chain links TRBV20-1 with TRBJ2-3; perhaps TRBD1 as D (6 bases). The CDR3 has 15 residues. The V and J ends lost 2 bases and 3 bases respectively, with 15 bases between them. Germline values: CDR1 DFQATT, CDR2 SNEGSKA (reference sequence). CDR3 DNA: TGCAGTGCTAGATACCATTTACAGGGTACAGATACGCAGTATTTT. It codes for CSARYHLQGTDTQYF.

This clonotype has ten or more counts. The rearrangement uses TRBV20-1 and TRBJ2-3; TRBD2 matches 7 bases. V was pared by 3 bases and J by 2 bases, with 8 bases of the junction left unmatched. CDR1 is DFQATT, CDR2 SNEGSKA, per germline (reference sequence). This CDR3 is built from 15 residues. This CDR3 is CSASRLAETTDTQYF. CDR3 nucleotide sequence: TGCAGTGCTAGTCGGCTAGCGGAAACCACAGATACGCAGTATTTT.

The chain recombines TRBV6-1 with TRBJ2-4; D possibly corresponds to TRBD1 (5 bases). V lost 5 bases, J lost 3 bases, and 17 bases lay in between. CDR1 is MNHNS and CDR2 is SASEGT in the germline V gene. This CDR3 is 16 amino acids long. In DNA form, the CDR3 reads TGTGCCAGCAGTATTCAGGGATTTGTTGACAAAAACATTCAGTACTTC. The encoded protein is CASSIQGFVDKNIQYF.

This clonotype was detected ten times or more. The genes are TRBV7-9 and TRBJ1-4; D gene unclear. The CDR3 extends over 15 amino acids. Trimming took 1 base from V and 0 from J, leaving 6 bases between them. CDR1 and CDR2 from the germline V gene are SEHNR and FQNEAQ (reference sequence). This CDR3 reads CASSLEVATNEKLFF. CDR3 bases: TGTGCCAGCAGCTTAGAGGTAGCAACTAATGAAAAACTGTTTTTT.

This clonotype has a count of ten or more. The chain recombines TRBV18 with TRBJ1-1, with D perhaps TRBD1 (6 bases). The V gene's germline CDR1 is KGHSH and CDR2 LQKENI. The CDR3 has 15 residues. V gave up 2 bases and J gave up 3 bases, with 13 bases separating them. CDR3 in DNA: TGTGCCAGCTCACCAGTCACAGGGTGGGACACTGAAGCTTTCTTT. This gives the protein CASSPVTGWDTEAFF.

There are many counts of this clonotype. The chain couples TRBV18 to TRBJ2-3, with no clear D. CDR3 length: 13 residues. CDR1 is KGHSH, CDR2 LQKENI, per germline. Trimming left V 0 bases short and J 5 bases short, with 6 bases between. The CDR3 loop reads CASSPPGIDTQYF. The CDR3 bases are TGTGCCAGCTCACCACCAGGAATAGATACGCAGTATTTT.

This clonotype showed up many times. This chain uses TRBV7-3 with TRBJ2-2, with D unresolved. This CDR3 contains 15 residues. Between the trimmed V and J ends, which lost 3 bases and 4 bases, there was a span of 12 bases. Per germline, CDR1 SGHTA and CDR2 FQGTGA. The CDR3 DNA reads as TGTGCCAGCAGCTTTTTTCCGGGCAGCACCGGGGAGCTGTTTTTT. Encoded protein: CASSFFPGSTGELFF.

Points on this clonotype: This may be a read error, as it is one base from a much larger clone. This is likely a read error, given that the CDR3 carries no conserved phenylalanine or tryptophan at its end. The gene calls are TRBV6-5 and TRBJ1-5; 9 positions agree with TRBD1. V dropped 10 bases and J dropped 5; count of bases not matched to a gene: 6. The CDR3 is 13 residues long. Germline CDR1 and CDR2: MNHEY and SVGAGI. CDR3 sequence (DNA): TGTGCCAACTGCGACAGGGGGTATCAGCCCCAGCATTCT. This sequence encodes CANCDRGYQPQHS.